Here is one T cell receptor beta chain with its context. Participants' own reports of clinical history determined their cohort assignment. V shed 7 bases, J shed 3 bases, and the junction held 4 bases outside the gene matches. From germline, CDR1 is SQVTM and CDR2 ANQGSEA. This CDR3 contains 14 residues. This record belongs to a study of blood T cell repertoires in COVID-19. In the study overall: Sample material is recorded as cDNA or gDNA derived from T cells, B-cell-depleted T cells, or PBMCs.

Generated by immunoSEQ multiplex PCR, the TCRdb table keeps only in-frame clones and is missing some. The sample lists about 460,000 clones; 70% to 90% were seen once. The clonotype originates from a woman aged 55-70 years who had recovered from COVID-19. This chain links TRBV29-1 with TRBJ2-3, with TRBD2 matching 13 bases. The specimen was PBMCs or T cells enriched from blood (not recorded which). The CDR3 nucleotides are TGCAGCGCGGGACTAGCGGGGATTACAGATACGCAGTATTTT. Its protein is CSAGLAGITDTQYF.